These 27 T cell receptor beta chains originate from one sample sequenced in a study of blood T cell repertoires in COVID-19. The table came from immunoSEQ multiplex PCR; TCRdb's copy has only in-frame clones and leaves some out. The repertoire holds approximately 230,000 clones, with around 84% as singletons. The sequenced sample was peripheral blood. The source is a man aged 25-45 years with active or convalescent COVID-19.

This clone was counted between two and nine times. The V call is TRBV23-1, the J call TRBJ1-3; 7 bases agree with TRBD1. TRBV23-1 counts as an open reading frame of uncertain function. V lost 5 bases, J lost 0 bases, and 4 bases stayed unmatched. CDR3 length: 15 residues. This chain's CDR3 is CASSDRQGSGNTIYF. CDR3 bases: TGCGCCAGCAGTGACAGACAGGGCTCTGGAAACACCATATATTTT.

The rearrangement joins TRBV6-1 to TRBJ1-2; weak D call: TRBD1 (5 bases). The ends were cut back, 3 bases at V and 5 bases at J, with 19 bases in the middle. CDR1 and CDR2 (germline): MNHNS, SASEGT. The CDR3 is made up of 16 amino acids. The CDR3 region is CASSEGGGGLRYGYTF. CDR3 coding DNA: TGTGCCAGCAGTGAGGGGGGGGGAGGACTCCGGTATGGCTACACCTTC.

The chain combines TRBV7-2 with TRBJ2-1, with unresolved D. This CDR3 contains 13 residues. Germline V gene sequence: CDR1 SGHTA, CDR2 FQGNSA. The germline V and J ends were trimmed by 5 bases and 5 bases, with 10 bases remaining between them. DNA of the CDR3: TGTGCCAGCAGCCTTGCCCCGGACAATGAGCAGTTCTTC. This gives the protein CASSLAPDNEQFF.

The rearrangement links TRBV7-2 to TRBJ2-7; 8 positions match TRBD2. V dropped 1 base and J dropped 5; count of bases not matched to a gene: 7. The CDR3 is made up of 15 amino acids. Germline V CDR1 and CDR2: SGHTA, FQGNSA. The CDR3: CASSLDPGGPNEQYF. For the CDR3, the DNA is TGTGCCAGCAGCTTAGATCCGGGGGGGCCCAACGAGCAGTACTTC.

This chain joins TRBV30 and TRBJ2-3, with 8 bases lining up with TRBD2. V lost 4 bases to trimming and J lost 0 bases; unmatched junction nucleotides: 3. Germline V gene data show CDR1 as GTSNPN and CDR2 as SVGIG (reference sequence). This CDR3 is 14 amino acids long. CDR3 nucleotides: TGTGCCTGGACCCCGGGGGGGAGCACAGATACGCAGTATTTT. Its translation: CAWTPGGSTDTQYF.

This chain uses TRBV3-1 (or the pseudogene TRBV3-2) with TRBJ2-5; D possibly corresponds to TRBD2 (5 bases). The CDR3 runs 14 residues. V was trimmed by 8 bases and J by 2 bases, leaving 15 bases between them. CDR1 and CDR2 (germline): LGHDT, YNNKEL (reference sequence). The CDR3 loop is CASRAGVGQETQYF. In DNA, the CDR3 is TGTGCCAGCCGGGCCGGGGTGGGTCAAGAGACCCAGTACTTC.

The J gene is TRBJ1-1, the V gene TRBV6-5; D remains unclear. Trimming pared 6 bases from V and 10 bases from J, leaving 18 bases between. Germline CDR1 reads MNHEY; CDR2 reads SVGAGI. The CDR3 extends over 13 amino acids. In DNA, the CDR3 is TGTGCCAGCAGCTTAAGCGTGGCCGTGGGAGCTTTCTTT. The encoded protein is CASSLSVAVGAFF.

The rearrangement uses TRBV9 and TRBJ1-1, with unresolved D. Germline V gene lookup returns CDR1 SGDLS and CDR2 YYNGEE. V was trimmed by 3 bases and J by 1 base, leaving 7 bases between them. The CDR3 sequence is 13 residues long. Here the CDR3 DNA reads TGTGCCAGCAGCGGTTCACAGAACACTGAAGCTTTCTTT. Amino acid sequence: CASSGSQNTEAFF.

The chain has TRBV5-1 and TRBJ2-3; 9 positions agree with TRBD2. Germline V gene sequence: CDR1 SGHRS, CDR2 YFSETQ. The CDR3 is 15 residues long. V was pared by 7 bases and J by 0 bases, with 6 bases of the junction left unmatched. CDR3 in DNA: TGCGCCAGCCGGAATCTAGCGGGGAGCACAGATACGCAGTATTTT. This sequence encodes CASRNLAGSTDTQYF. The full variable domain, its missing parts supplied by reference TRBV5-1 and TRBJ2-3, is KAGVTQTPRYLIKTRGQQVTLSCSPISGHRSVSWYQQTPGQGLQFLFEYFSETQRNKGNFPGRFSGRQFSNSRSEMNVSTLELGDSALYLCASRNLAGSTDTQYFGPGTRLTVL.

The gene calls are TRBV5-1 and TRBJ1-1; D is perhaps TRBD1 (5 bases). CDR1 and CDR2 from the germline V gene are SGHRS and YFSETQ. The CDR3 has 13 residues. V lost 4 bases to trimming and J lost 4 bases, with 11 bases between them. The DNA of the CDR3 is TGCGCCAGCAGCGACCAGGGACTCACTGAAGCTTTCTTT. Its translation is CASSDQGLTEAFF.

The rearrangement links TRBV28 to TRBJ2-7; 9 nucleotides line up with TRBD2. The V gene end was trimmed by 6 bases and the J gene end by 0 bases; junction bases not matched to a gene: 6. CDR1 and CDR2 from the germline V gene are MDHEN and SYDVKM. This CDR3 spans 15 amino acids. The CDR3 sequence is CASSPLGLASYEQYF. The CDR3 DNA reads TGTGCCAGCAGCCCCCTGGGACTAGCCTCCTACGAGCAGTACTTC. The variable domain in full, completed from reference TRBV28 and TRBJ2-7, reads DVKVTQSSRYLVKRTGEKVFLECVQDMDHENMFWYRQDPGLGLRLIYFSYDVKMKEKGDIPEGYSVSREKKERFSLILESASTNQTSMYLCASSPLGLASYEQYFGPGTRLTVT.

V is TRBV9 and J is TRBJ2-1, with 8 nucleotides matching TRBD2. The CDR3 runs to 16 residues. Germline CDR1 is SGDLS and CDR2 is YYNGEE. J lost 7 bases, V lost 0 bases, and 9 bases had no gene match. The CDR3 loop reads CASSVGSGTRRNEQFF. CDR3 nucleotide sequence: TGTGCCAGCAGCGTAGGTTCCGGGACTAGGAGGAATGAGCAGTTCTTC.

The chain carries TRBV5-5 and TRBJ2-7; 10 nucleotides agree with TRBD2. The CDR3 length is 14 residues. Looked up from germline, CDR1 is SGHKS and CDR2 is YYEKEE (reference sequence). J was trimmed by 6 bases and V by 1 base; bases with no gene match: 4. CDR3 sequence: CASSLSGRASEQYF. The CDR3 coding sequence is TGTGCCAGCAGCTTGAGCGGGAGGGCGTCCGAGCAGTACTTC.

The rearrangement links TRBV27 to TRBJ1-1, with D possibly matching TRBD1 (6 bases). CDR3 length: 13 residues. V was cut by 3 bases and J by 4 bases, with 9 bases left in between. Germline V lookup: CDR1 MNHEY, CDR2 SMNVEV (reference sequence). The CDR3 DNA follows: TGTGCCAGCAGTTTCAGGGGCGGCACTGAAGCTTTCTTT. It is translated as CASSFRGGTEAFF.

The chain uses TRBV29-1 and TRBJ2-5; perhaps TRBD1 as D (6 bases). V lost 4 bases, J lost 1 base, and 13 bases lay in between. CDR1 is SQVTM and CDR2 is ANQGSEA in the germline V gene. This CDR3 contains 14 residues. This chain's CDR3 is CSVVRTERQETQYF. For the CDR3, the DNA is TGCAGCGTTGTCCGGACAGAGCGCCAAGAGACCCAGTACTTC. Variable domain in full (rest from reference TRBV29-1 and TRBJ2-5): SAVISQKPSRDICQRGTSLTIQCQVDSQVTMMFWYRQQPGQSLTLIATANQGSEATYESGFVIDKFPISRPNLTFSTLTVSNMSPEDSSIYLCSVVRTERQETQYFGPGTRLLVL.

CDR3 DNA: TGTGCCACCAGTGATTGGACAGGGAGGTCTGGGGCCAACGTCCTGACTTTC. Protein: CATSDWTGRSGANVLTF. The chain couples TRBV24-1 to TRBJ2-6; 8 bases match TRBD1. V trimming: 2 bases; J trimming: 1 base; junction bases outside the gene matches: 3. In germline, CDR1 is KGHDR, CDR2 SFDVKD. The CDR3 spans 17 residues.

The chain carries TRBV19 and TRBJ2-4, with TRBD1 as a possible D gene (5 bases). CDR1 and CDR2 from the germline V gene are LNHDA and SQIVND (reference sequence). The CDR3 has 13 residues. V lost 1 base and J lost 6, with 7 bases in between. The CDR3 DNA reads as TGTGCCAGTAGTATAGGACAGATAAACATTCAGTACTTC. Translation gives CASSIGQINIQYF.

This clone was observed once. Other DNA sequences in the sample encode the same CDR3. The chain links TRBV6-5 to TRBJ1-2; 10 bases fit TRBD1. Looked up from germline, CDR1 is MNHEY and CDR2 is SVGAGI. V dropped 2 bases and J dropped 7; count of bases not matched to a gene: 4. The CDR3 extends over 14 amino acids. This CDR3 reads CASSYTGQGSGYTF. In nucleotides, the CDR3 is TGTGCCAGCAGTTACACGGGACAGGGGTCTGGCTACACCTTC.

The rearrangement joins TRBV11-3 to TRBJ1-1, with D unclear. Trimming left V 5 bases short and J 1 base short, with 8 bases between. The CDR3 has 13 amino acids. Germline V gene lookup returns CDR1 SGHNT and CDR2 YENEEA. CDR3: CASSRTRNTEAFF. The CDR3 DNA reads as TGTGCCAGCAGCCGCACAAGGAACACTGAAGCTTTCTTT.

This chain links TRBV10-3 with TRBJ1-2; TRBD1 matches 8 bases. The CDR3 loop spans 15 amino acids. Trimming took 4 bases from V and 4 from J; bases not matched to a gene: 8. Per germline, CDR1 ENHRY and CDR2 SYGVKD. In DNA, the CDR3 is TGTGCCATCAGTGGAACAGGGGGAAAGGGCTATGGCTACACCTTC. It specifies CAISGTGGKGYGYTF.

J is TRBJ2-1 and V is TRBV4-2; 10 nucleotides align to TRBD2. The junction had 2 bases not matched to a gene; V was cut back by 0 bases and J by 6 bases. The CDR3 consists of 15 residues. Germline V gene data show CDR1 as LGHNA and CDR2 as YNFKEQ. The CDR3 sequence is CASSQELAGPNEQFF. As DNA, the CDR3 is TGTGCCAGCAGCCAAGAACTAGCGGGGCCCAATGAGCAGTTCTTC.

The chain employs TRBV5-1 and TRBJ2-5; 9 positions match TRBD2. Germline CDR1 and CDR2: SGHRS and YFSETQ. This CDR3 region has 16 residues. V shed 1 base, J shed 5 bases, and the junction held 9 bases outside the gene matches. As DNA, the CDR3 is TGCGCCAGCAGCTTGTTCCCTAGCGGGATGGGGGAGACCCAGTACTTC. This gives the protein CASSLFPSGMGETQYF.

The J gene is TRBJ1-1, the V gene TRBV7-2; maybe TRBD1 (5 bases). Germline V gives CDR1 SGHTA, CDR2 FQGNSA. Trimming took off 1 base at V and 10 bases at J, with 13 bases between the two ends. The CDR3 totals 13 residues. The CDR3: CASSLERGRGAFF. In DNA, the CDR3 is TGTGCCAGCAGCTTAGAACGGGGGAGGGGAGCTTTCTTT.

The chain is built from TRBV5-4 and TRBJ2-5, with TRBD2 matching 7 bases. The CDR3 sequence is 14 residues long. V was pared by 0 bases and J by 5 bases, with 4 bases of the junction left unmatched. Per the germline V gene, CDR1 is SGHNT and CDR2 is YYREEE (reference sequence). Written as DNA, the CDR3 is TGTGCCAGCAGCTTGGGCGGGGGAGGGGAGACCCAGTACTTC. Its translation: CASSLGGGGETQYF. The full variable domain, with the rest looked up from reference TRBV5-4 and TRBJ2-5, is ETGVTQSPTHLIKTRGQQVTLRCSSQSGHNTVSWYQQALGQGPQFIFQYYREEENGRGNFPPRFSGLQFPNYSSELNVNALELDDSALYLCASSLGGGGETQYFGPGTRLLVL.

The chain uses TRBV28 and TRBJ1-6, with a possible D match to TRBD1 (6 bases). CDR1 is MDHEN and CDR2 is SYDVKM in the germline V gene. The length of the CDR3 is 17 residues. Trimming stripped 4 bases from V and 0 bases from J, with 13 bases between. CDR3: CASSSGQLSSYNSPLHF. The CDR3 DNA is TGTGCCAGCAGTTCGGGACAACTCAGCTCCTATAATTCACCCCTCCACTTT.

V gene TRBV25-1 combines with J gene TRBJ2-1; 7 nucleotides agree with TRBD2. Trimming at V came to 6 bases and at J to 4 bases, leaving 6 bases not matched to a gene. This CDR3 region has 14 residues. Looked up from germline, CDR1 is MGHDK and CDR2 is SYGVNS. The chain's CDR3 is CASSWGGEYNEQFF. The CDR3 DNA follows: TGTGCCAGCAGCTGGGGGGGAGAATACAATGAGCAGTTCTTC.

The chain couples TRBV4-3 to TRBJ2-1, with 9 bases fitting TRBD1. V shed 5 bases, J shed 4 bases, and the junction held 3 bases outside the gene matches. The CDR3 is made up of 14 amino acids. CDR1 is LGHNA, CDR2 YSLEER, per germline. In DNA form, the CDR3 reads TGCGCCAGCAGCGTACAGGGGGCATACAATGAGCAGTTCTTC. Its protein product is CASSVQGAYNEQFF.